The subject of this entry is one T cell receptor beta chain. The antigen is unknown. Genomic DNA provided the template from which TCR beta CDR3 was amplified by two-round multiplex PCR. Gene-specific TRBV and TRBJ primers were used in PCR round one. TCRdb reanalysed the multiplex PCR reads using MiXCR and keeps one entry per CDR3 protein. The data contain 30,000 or so distinct CDR3 sequences, less than 40% of them singletons. The data derive from a study of prognosis after radiotherapy for stage I lung cancer. At the level of the study: Every patient with non-small cell lung cancer was judged medically inoperable.

Study conclusions and caveats: Reduced Shannon entropy following stereotactic body radiation therapy was recorded in patients who developed distant metastases.

None of the patients had undergone chemotherapy or radiotherapy beforehand or had any other malignancy, and each showed node-negative status on CT and PET/CT. The sequence was obtained from a donor over 45 with non-small cell lung cancer. Material: PBMCs, obtained before or after stereotactic body radiation therapy (not recorded which).

The CDR3 DNA sequence: TGTGCCAGCAGTTGTTCTCAGCCTCGCTCTGGAAACACCATATATTTT. Its translation: CASSCSQPRSGNTIYF. This chain uses TRBV27 with TRBJ1-3; D is undetermined. The CDR3 sequence is 16 residues long. V lost 4 bases and J 0 bases, leaving 13 bases between the germline ends. CDR1 is MNHEY and CDR2 is SMNVEV in the germline V gene (reference sequence).